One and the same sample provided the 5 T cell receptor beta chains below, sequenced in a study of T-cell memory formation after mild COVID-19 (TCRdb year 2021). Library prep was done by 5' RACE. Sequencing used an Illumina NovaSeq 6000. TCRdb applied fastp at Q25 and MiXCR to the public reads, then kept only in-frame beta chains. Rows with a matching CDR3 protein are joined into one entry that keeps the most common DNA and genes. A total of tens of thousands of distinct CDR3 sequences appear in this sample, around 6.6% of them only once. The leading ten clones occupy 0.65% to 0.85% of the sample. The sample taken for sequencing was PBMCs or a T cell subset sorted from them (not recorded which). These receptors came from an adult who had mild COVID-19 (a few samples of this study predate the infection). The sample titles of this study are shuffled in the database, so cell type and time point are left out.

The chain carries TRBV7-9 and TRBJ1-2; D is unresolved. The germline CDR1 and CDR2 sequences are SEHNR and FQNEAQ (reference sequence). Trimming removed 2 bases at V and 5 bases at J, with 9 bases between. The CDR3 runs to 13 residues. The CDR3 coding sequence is TGTGCCAGCAGCTTAAACCTTGCTTATGGCTACACCTTC. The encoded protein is CASSLNLAYGYTF.

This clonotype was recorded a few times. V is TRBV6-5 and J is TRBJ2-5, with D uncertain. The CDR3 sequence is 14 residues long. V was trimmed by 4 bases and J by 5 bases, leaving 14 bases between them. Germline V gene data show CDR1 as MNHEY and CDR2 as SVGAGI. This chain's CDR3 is CASSWTDLRETQYF. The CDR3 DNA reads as TGTGCCAGCAGTTGGACGGACCTCAGGGAGACCCAGTACTTC.

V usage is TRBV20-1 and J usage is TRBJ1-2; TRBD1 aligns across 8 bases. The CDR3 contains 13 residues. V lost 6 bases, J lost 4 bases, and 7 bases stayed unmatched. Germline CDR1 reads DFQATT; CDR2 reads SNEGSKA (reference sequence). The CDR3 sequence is CSALNRGGYGYTF. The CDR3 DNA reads TGCAGTGCCCTCAACAGGGGGGGCTATGGCTACACCTTC.

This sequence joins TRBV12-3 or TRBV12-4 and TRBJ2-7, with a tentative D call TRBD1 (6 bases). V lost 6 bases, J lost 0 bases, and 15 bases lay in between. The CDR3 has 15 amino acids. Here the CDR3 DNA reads TGTGCCAGCAGCCTAGGACAGATCATCTCCTACGAGCAGTACTTC. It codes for CASSLGQIISYEQYF.

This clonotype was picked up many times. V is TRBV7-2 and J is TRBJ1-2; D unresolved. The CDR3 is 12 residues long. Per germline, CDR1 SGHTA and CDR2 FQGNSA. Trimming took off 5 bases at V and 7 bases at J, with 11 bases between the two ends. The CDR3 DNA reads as TGTGCCAGCAGCGGCCGGGTGGGTGGCTACACCTTC. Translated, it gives CASSGRVGGYTF.